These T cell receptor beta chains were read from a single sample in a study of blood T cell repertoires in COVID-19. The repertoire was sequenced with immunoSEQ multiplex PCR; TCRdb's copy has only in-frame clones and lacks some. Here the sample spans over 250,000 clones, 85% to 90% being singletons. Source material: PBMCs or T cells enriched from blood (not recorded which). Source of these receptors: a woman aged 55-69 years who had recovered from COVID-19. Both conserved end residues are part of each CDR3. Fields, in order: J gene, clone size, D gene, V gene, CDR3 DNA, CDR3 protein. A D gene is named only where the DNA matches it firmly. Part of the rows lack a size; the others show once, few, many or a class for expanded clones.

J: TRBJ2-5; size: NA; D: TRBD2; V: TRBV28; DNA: TGTGCCAGCAGTCCCGGGACTACGGGTGGGAGGTCCCAGTACTTC; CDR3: CASSPGTTGGRSQYF
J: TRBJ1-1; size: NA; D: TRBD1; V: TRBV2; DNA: TGTGCCAGCAGTGAGGACAGGTCATCCACTGAAGCTTTCTTT; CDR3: CASSEDRSSTEAFF
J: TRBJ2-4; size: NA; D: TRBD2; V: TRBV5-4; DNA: TGTGCCAGCAGTGTACTAGCGGGAGGAAATGGGAACATTCAGTACTTC; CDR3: CASSVLAGGNGNIQYF
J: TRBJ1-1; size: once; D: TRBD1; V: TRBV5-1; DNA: TGCGCCAGCAGCGGGGGACAGTTGAACACTGAAGCTTTCTTT; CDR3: CASSGGQLNTEAFF
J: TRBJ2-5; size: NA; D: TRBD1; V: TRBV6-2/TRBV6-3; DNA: TGTGCCAGCAGTGCCCGGGACAGGGGGTCAGAGACCCAGTACTTC; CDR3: CASSARDRGSETQYF
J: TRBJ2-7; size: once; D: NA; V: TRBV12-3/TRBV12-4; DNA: TGTGCCAGCAGCCATACTAGCTACGAGCAGTACTTC; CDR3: CASSHTSYEQYF
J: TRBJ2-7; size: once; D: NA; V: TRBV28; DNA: TGTGCCAGCAGTTATATCAGGGTTTCAGGCGAGCAGTACTTC; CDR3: CASSYIRVSGEQYF
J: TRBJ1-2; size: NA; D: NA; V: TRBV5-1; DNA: TGCGCCAGCAGCTTCATGACCGGGGGCTATGGCTACACCTTC; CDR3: CASSFMTGGYGYTF
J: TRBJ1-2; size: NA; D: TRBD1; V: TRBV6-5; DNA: TGTGCCAGCAGCCCACAGGGGGAATCTGGCTACACCTTC; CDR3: CASSPQGESGYTF
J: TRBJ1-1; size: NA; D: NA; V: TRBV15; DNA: TGTGCCACCAGCAGGGAGGGTGAGACTGAAGCTTTCTTT; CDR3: CATSREGETEAFF
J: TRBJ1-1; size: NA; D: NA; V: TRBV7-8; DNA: TGTGCCAGCAGCTTAGTTTCAGGGAACACTGAAGCTTTCTTT; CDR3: CASSLVSGNTEAFF